The present entry profiles one TCR beta chain with its context. Assay: immunoSEQ multiplex PCR; the TCRdb copy retains only in-frame clones and omits some. In the table there are tens of thousands of clones, roughly 90% of which are singletons. This entry comes from a study of control samples from healthy donors and cancer patients. V lost 0 bases, J lost 0 bases, and 5 bases stayed unmatched. CDR1 SGHTA and CDR2 FQGNSA come from the germline V gene. This CDR3 contains 18 residues. The sequenced material came from PBMCs. The V call is TRBV7-2, the J call TRBJ1-2, with 12 bases that match TRBD1. This clonotype originated in a man aged 35-49 years with colorectal cancer. As DNA, the CDR3 is TGTGCCAGCAGCTTAGCCGGGACAGGGGGCCTAGCTAACTATGGCTACACCTTC. Translated: CASSLAGTGGLANYGYTF.